This entry is about one T cell receptor beta chain. The data derive from a study of blood T cell repertoires in COVID-19. This CDR3 has 15 amino acids. The V end was cut by 7 bases, the J end by 4 bases, with 16 bases between. Germline CDR1 reads KGHDR; CDR2 reads SFDVKD. The table came from immunoSEQ multiplex PCR; TCRdb's copy has only in-frame clones and leaves some out. This sample has under 350,000 clones, with around nine tenths found just once. The clonotype originates from a woman under 30 who had recovered from COVID-19. Sequenced input: PBMCs or T cells enriched from blood (not recorded which). V is TRBV24-1 and J is TRBJ2-1, with D perhaps TRBD2 (6 bases). CDR3 region: CATSLGSLIYNEQFF. The CDR3 DNA reads TGTGCCACCAGCCTCGGGAGCTTAATTTACAATGAGCAGTTCTTC.